Listed here are 7 T cell receptor beta chains from one sample, sequenced in a study of cytomegalovirus exposure and HLA in healthy donors (dated by TCRdb to about 2017). Libraries came from the immunoSEQ multiplex PCR assay. Not all clones reach the TCRdb copy of this immuneACCESS table, which keeps in-frame sequences only. Checked studies attribute under half of the gap to unresolved V genes and leave the rest unexplained. The sample table records approximately 100,000 clones; 88% of these occur just once. The top ten hold 2% to 2.5% of the sample. Sequences were obtained from PBMCs. These receptors were taken from a woman under 30 in good health and CMV-seronegative.

The chain carries TRBV4-1 and TRBJ1-2; 9 bases line up with TRBD1. The trim removed 5 bases at V and 8 bases at J, leaving 12 bases unmatched. Per germline, CDR1 MGHRA and CDR2 YSYEKL. The CDR3 loop spans 15 amino acids. This chain's CDR3 is CASSTNRGPREGYTF. CDR3 nucleotides: TGCGCCAGCAGCACAAACAGGGGGCCACGAGAGGGCTACACCTTC.

The chain joins TRBV6-5 to TRBJ1-4; 9 positions agree with TRBD1. The CDR3 covers 14 residues. Germline CDR1 is MNHEY and CDR2 is SVGAGI. Germline trimming cut 2 bases from V and 5 bases from J; bases unmatched to any gene: 0. This CDR3 is CASSYGQGNEKLFF. CDR3 sequence (DNA): TGTGCCAGCAGTTACGGACAGGGGAATGAAAAACTGTTTTTT.

The chain employs TRBV19 and TRBJ1-5; TRBD1 might be the D (5 bases). Germline CDR1 reads LNHDA; CDR2 reads SQIVND (reference sequence). The V end lost 9 bases, the J end lost 4 bases, and 25 bases lay between the germline ends. The CDR3 totals 17 residues. CDR3 DNA: TGTGCCAGCCCGGCGGGAATAGGGGAGAGAGGGAATCAGCCCCAGCATTTT. Protein product: CASPAGIGERGNQPQHF.

The gene calls are TRBV6-5 and TRBJ1-2; the match to TRBD1 covers 7 bases. V dropped 2 bases and J dropped 7; count of bases not matched to a gene: 7. The CDR3 has 14 residues. In germline, CDR1 is MNHEY, CDR2 SVGAGI. This CDR3 is CASSYRGGGFGYTF. As DNA, the CDR3 is TGTGCCAGCAGTTACCGTGGAGGGGGCTTTGGCTACACCTTC.

This clone was found once. This chain uses TRBV7-2 with TRBJ2-3; unclear D gene. The CDR3 has 16 amino acids. Germline V gene data show CDR1 as SGHTA and CDR2 as FQGNSA. The V end was cut by 1 base, the J end by 2 bases, with 13 bases between. The CDR3 loop reads CASSLVVGSPTDTQYF. CDR3 sequence (DNA): TGTGCCAGCAGCTTAGTAGTGGGCAGCCCCACAGATACGCAGTATTTT.

This clone was seen only a few times. The chain recombines TRBV7-9 with TRBJ1-1; D is possibly TRBD1 (6 bases). The CDR3 loop spans 13 amino acids. V lost 1 base, J lost 12 bases, and 15 bases lay in between. Germline loops: CDR1 SEHNR, CDR2 FQNEAQ (reference sequence). This CDR3 reads CASSLVFAGATFF. The CDR3 DNA sequence: TGTGCCAGCAGCTTAGTTTTTGCAGGGGCAACTTTCTTT.

The chain joins TRBV5-1 to TRBJ2-2; 9 nucleotides match TRBD1. CDR1 SGHRS and CDR2 YFSETQ come from the germline V gene. The CDR3 length is 15 residues. After removal of 7 bases from V and 6 bases from J, the junction contained 10 bases not matched to a gene. The CDR3 region is CASSPGTGFAGELFF. CDR3 DNA: TGCGCCAGCTCGCCCGGGACAGGGTTCGCCGGGGAGCTGTTTTTT.